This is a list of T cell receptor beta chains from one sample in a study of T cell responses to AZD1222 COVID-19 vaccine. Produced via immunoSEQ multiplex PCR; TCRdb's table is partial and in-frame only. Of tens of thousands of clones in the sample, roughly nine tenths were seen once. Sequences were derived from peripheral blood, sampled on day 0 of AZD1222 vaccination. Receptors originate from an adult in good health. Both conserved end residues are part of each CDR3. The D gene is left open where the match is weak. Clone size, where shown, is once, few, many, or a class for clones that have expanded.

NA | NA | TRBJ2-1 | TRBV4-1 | TGCGCCAGCAGCCTCCCTCGCGGAAGTGGTTACAATGAGCAGTTCTTC | CASSLPRGSGYNEQFF
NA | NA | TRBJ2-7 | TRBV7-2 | TGTGCCAGCAGCTCTAGCTCCCTCTCCTACGAGCAGTACTTC | CASSSSSLSYEQYF
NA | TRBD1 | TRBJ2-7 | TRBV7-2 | TGTGCCAGCAGCTTAAGACAGGGGCGGGAGCAGTACTTC | CASSLRQGREQYF
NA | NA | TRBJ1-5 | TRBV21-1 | TGTGCCAGCAGCTCCCAGGGACTTTTCAATCAGCCCCAGCATTTT | CASSSQGLFNQPQHF
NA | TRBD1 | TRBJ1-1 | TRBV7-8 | TGTGCCAGCAGCGTCGGGACAGCGAACACTGAAGCTTTCTTT | CASSVGTANTEAFF
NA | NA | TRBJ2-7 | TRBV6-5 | TGTGCCAGCTGGAGCCCTGTAGCCTACGAGCAGTACTTC | CASWSPVAYEQYF
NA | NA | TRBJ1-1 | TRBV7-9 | TGTGCCAGCAGCCCACAGTCCACTGAAGCTTTCTTT | CASSPQSTEAFF
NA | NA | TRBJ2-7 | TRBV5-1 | TGCGCCAGCAGCTTGGAAATGGTCAACTCCTACGAGCAGTACTTC | CASSLEMVNSYEQYF
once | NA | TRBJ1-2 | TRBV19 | TGTGCCAGCAGTAGGGGACCTGGAGGAAAGGCGGGGACTAACTATGGCTACACCTTC | CASSRGPGGKAGTNYGYTF
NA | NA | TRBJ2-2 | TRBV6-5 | TGTGCCAGCAGTTACGCTAATACAGGGACCGGGGAGCTGTTTTTT | CASSYANTGTGELFF
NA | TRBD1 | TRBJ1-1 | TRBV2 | TGTGCCAGCAGGGGACCGGGACAGGGGAGGACCGGGGCTTTCTTT | CASRGPGQGRTGAFF
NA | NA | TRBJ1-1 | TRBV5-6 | TGTGCCAGCAGCGTTGCCTCGGGTCGGGTGAACACTGAAGCTTTCTTT | CASSVASGRVNTEAFF
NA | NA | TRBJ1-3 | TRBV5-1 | TGCGCCAGCAGCCTGGACGGGACCTCTGGAAACACCATATATTTT | CASSLDGTSGNTIYF
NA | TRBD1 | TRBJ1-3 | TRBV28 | TGTGCCAGCAGGTATACAGGGACAGCTGGAAACACCATATATTTT | CASRYTGTAGNTIYF
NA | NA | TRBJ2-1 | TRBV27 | TGTGCCAGCAGTTTATCGTGGGGGGGCCCCTACAATGAGCAGTTCTTC | CASSLSWGGPYNEQFF